This T cell receptor beta chain was documented in a study of T and B cells in COVID-19 patients. BIOMED2 TRB-A/B primer pools were used in multiplex TRB PCR. TCRdb redid the calling of the multiplex PCR reads with MiXCR, one entry per CDR3 protein. The profile shows over 8,000 distinct CDR3 sequences, 30% to 45% of them singletons. Blood genomic DNA input for TRB amplification was roughly 250-550 ng. CDR1 and CDR2 from the germline V gene are PRHDT and FYEKMQ (reference sequence). There are 16 residues in the CDR3. Trimming removed 3 bases from V and 6 bases from J; junction bases left unmatched: 8. In this sample, this clonotype turned up a few times.

The chain is built from TRBV13 and TRBJ2-7; 13 bases line up with TRBD2. What was sequenced was blood. This receptor was obtained from a human donor with active COVID-19. This CDR3 reads CASSFRTSGRGGEQYF. CDR3 DNA: TGTGCCAGCAGCTTTAGGACTAGCGGGAGAGGGGGCGAGCAGTACTTC.